This T cell receptor (beta chain) was documented in a study of blood T cell repertoires in COVID-19. Study context: Italy, Spain and the United States were the sources of the convalescent and acute COVID-19 samples. T cells, B-cell-depleted T cells, or PBMCs supplied cDNA or gDNA.

The CDR3 has 12 amino acids. V was clipped by 7 bases and J by 7 bases; unmatched bases: 6. Germline V gene lookup returns CDR1 SNHLY and CDR2 FYNNEI. As processed by the authors: Amplified reference gene primers provided the basis for estimating nucleated cell counts. Produced via immunoSEQ multiplex PCR; TCRdb's table is partial and in-frame only. That table is the source of V, J and clone size, and D and trimming were worked out from the DNA. The sample has hundreds of thousands of clones, roughly 86% seen once. Sequenced sample: peripheral blood. The sequence was obtained from a woman in her 70s with COVID-19, enrolled during active disease. This sequence joins TRBV2 and TRBJ1-2; the match to TRBD1 covers 7 bases. The CDR3 here is CASNGQAGGYTF. In DNA, the CDR3 is TGTGCCAGCAATGGACAGGCGGGTGGCTACACCTTC.